A single sample is the source of the 2 T cell receptor beta chains below, sequenced in a study of a mutant IDH1 vaccine in newly diagnosed glioma. Documented time point: week 47, end of study. Doses of 300 ug of mutant IDH1 20-mer peptide were given with topical imiquimod. Their antigens remain unidentified. The repertoire was sequenced with immunoSEQ multiplex PCR; TCRdb's copy has only in-frame clones and lacks some. This table has tens of thousands of clones, 70% to 90% appearing once. The sample consisted of PBMCs, taken from a glioma patient whose treatment included an IDH1 peptide vaccine. The receptors shown here come from a man aged 40-50 years with glioma.

The V and J genes are TRBV6-1 and TRBJ1-1; D is uncertain. This CDR3 has 13 residues. Germline loops: CDR1 MNHNS, CDR2 SASEGT. Trimming cost V 2 bases and J 8 bases, with 12 bases left between them. The CDR3 DNA follows: TGTGCCAGCAGTGAATATTCTGGCGGGGAAGCTTTCTTT. Translating gives CASSEYSGGEAFF.

This rearrangement joins TRBV29-1 to TRBJ2-4; D assignment may be TRBD1 or TRBD2 (7 bases each). The germline V gene encodes CDR1 SQVTM and CDR2 ANQGSEA. Trimming shortened V by 5 bases and J by 1 base, and 9 bases separated the two germline ends. The CDR3 is 13 amino acids. CDR3 in amino acids: CSVQGGAKNIQYF. The CDR3 bases are TGCAGCGTTCAGGGGGGGGCCAAAAACATTCAGTACTTC.